Sequencing of this TCR beta chain was carried out in a study of blood T cell repertoires in COVID-19. Losses at the gene ends were 5 bases for V and 3 bases for J; bases not matched to a gene: 6. The CDR3 has 15 amino acids. The V gene's germline CDR1 is SGHNT and CDR2 YENEEA. TCRdb keeps only in-frame clones here, not all; method: immunoSEQ multiplex PCR. Of around 360,000 clones in the sample, about 90% were seen once. The sequence derives from a woman aged 25 to 39 who had recovered from COVID-19. The V call is TRBV11-3, the J call TRBJ2-3; 9 nucleotides match TRBD2. Input material: PBMCs or T cells enriched from blood (not recorded which). CDR3 loop: CASSQNGLATDTQYF. DNA of the CDR3: TGTGCCAGCAGCCAAAACGGACTAGCGACAGATACGCAGTATTTT.